Sequencing of this TCR beta chain was carried out in a study of blood T cell repertoires in COVID-19. Turning to the study itself: Samples of COVID-19 (acute and convalescent) were obtained from the United States, Italy and Spain. T cells, B-cell-depleted T cells, or PBMCs provided the cDNA or gDNA that served as material.

Trimming left V 2 bases short and J 1 base short, with 9 bases between. This CDR3 is built from 15 residues. Germline V gene lookup returns CDR1 WSHSY and CDR2 SAAADI. Authors' processing steps: Scientists estimated how many nucleated cells there were by amplifying reference gene primers. Clones were read by immunoSEQ multiplex PCR, and TCRdb kept only the in-frame ones, dropping some. The V and J calls and clone size come from that table; D and trimming were worked out from the DNA. The data hold approximately 36,000 clones, with 70% to 90% observed a single time. The chain combines TRBV10-2 with TRBJ1-5, with D possibly matching TRBD1 (5 bases). The sequence was collected from a human donor in a cohort sampled during active COVID-19. The source material was peripheral blood. CDR3 residues: CASSEHGGSNQPQHF. The CDR3 coding sequence is TGCGCCAGCAGTGAGCATGGGGGGAGCAATCAGCCCCAGCATTTT.